These T cell receptor beta chains were read from a single sample in a study of blood T cell repertoires in COVID-19. Using immunoSEQ multiplex PCR, the repertoire was profiled, and TCRdb retains in-frame clones only, with some absent. Of roughly 160,000 clones listed, more than 75% are singletons. The sequenced material came from peripheral blood. The receptor source for this set is a middle-aged man who had recovered from COVID-19. The CDR3 runs from the conserved cysteine through the conserved F or W. The order of the fields is V gene, clone size, D gene, J gene, CDR3 DNA, CDR3 protein. The D gene is left open where the match is weak. Only some rows state a clone size, as once, few, many or a class for expanded clones.

V gene: TRBV4-3; clone size: -; D gene: -; J gene: TRBJ2-2; CDR3 DNA: TGCGCCAGCAGCAAACCAAGTGGGGGGGCTAACACCGGGGAGCTGTTTTTT; CDR3 protein: CASSKPSGGANTGELFF
V gene: TRBV20-1; clone size: -; D gene: -; J gene: TRBJ1-5; CDR3 DNA: TGCAGTGCTAGTGGGGGGGGTCTTCGAGACAATCAGCCCCAGCATTTT; CDR3 protein: CSASGGGLRDNQPQHF
V gene: TRBV27; clone size: once; D gene: -; J gene: TRBJ2-1; CDR3 DNA: TGTGCCAGCAGCCCCGGAGATGCGCAGTTCTTC; CDR3 protein: CASSPGDAQFF
V gene: TRBV19; clone size: -; D gene: -; J gene: TRBJ1-2; CDR3 DNA: TGTGCCAGTAGGGGAAGGGTGGGGACATATGGCTACACCTTC; CDR3 protein: CASRGRVGTYGYTF
V gene: TRBV30; clone size: -; D gene: TRBD1; J gene: TRBJ1-6; CDR3 DNA: TGTGCCTGGAGGGGACAGCCTAATTCACCCCTCCACTTT; CDR3 protein: CAWRGQPNSPLHF
V gene: TRBV29-1; clone size: -; D gene: TRBD1; J gene: TRBJ1-1; CDR3 DNA: TGCAGCCCAAGGGACAGGGAGACTGAAGCTTTCTTT; CDR3 protein: CSPRDRETEAFF
V gene: TRBV3-1/TRBV3-2; clone size: few; D gene: -; J gene: TRBJ2-3; CDR3 DNA: TGTGCCAGCAGCTGGCGGGCGAGCACAGATACGCAGTATTTT; CDR3 protein: CASSWRASTDTQYF
V gene: TRBV20-1; clone size: -; D gene: -; J gene: TRBJ1-1; CDR3 DNA: TGCAGTGCTGCCCAGGTTGAAGCTTTCTTT; CDR3 protein: CSAAQVEAFF
V gene: TRBV7-9; clone size: -; D gene: -; J gene: TRBJ1-1; CDR3 DNA: TGTGCCAGCAGCTTAGGGGGTGCAGGGCGAAATGAAGCTTTCTTT; CDR3 protein: CASSLGGAGRNEAFF
V gene: TRBV6-2/TRBV6-3; clone size: -; D gene: -; J gene: TRBJ2-2; CDR3 DNA: TGTGCCAGCAGTAAGAGAAGGGGCACCGGGGAGCTGTTTTTT; CDR3 protein: CASSKRRGTGELFF
V gene: TRBV4-3; clone size: -; D gene: -; J gene: TRBJ1-5; CDR3 DNA: TGCGCCAGCAGCCAAACGCAGGTTAGCAATCAGCCCCAGCATTTT; CDR3 protein: CASSQTQVSNQPQHF
V gene: TRBV28; clone size: -; D gene: -; J gene: TRBJ1-2; CDR3 DNA: TGTGCCAGCAGTGGCGTCAACACGGGCTATGGCTACACCTTC; CDR3 protein: CASSGVNTGYGYTF
V gene: TRBV4-2; clone size: once; D gene: -; J gene: TRBJ2-1; CDR3 DNA: TGTGCCAGCAGCCAAAGCACAGGGTTCAACAATGAGCAGTTCTTC; CDR3 protein: CASSQSTGFNNEQFF
V gene: TRBV2; clone size: -; D gene: -; J gene: TRBJ2-1; CDR3 DNA: TGTGCCAGCAGTGTCCATTACAATGAGCAGTTCTTC; CDR3 protein: CASSVHYNEQFF
V gene: TRBV5-1; clone size: once; D gene: TRBD1; J gene: TRBJ2-1; CDR3 DNA: TGCGCCAGCAGCTCAGGACAGGTGAAGTCCTACAATGAGCAGTTCTTC; CDR3 protein: CASSSGQVKSYNEQFF
V gene: TRBV18; clone size: -; D gene: TRBD2; J gene: TRBJ2-3; CDR3 DNA: TGTGCCAGCTCATCCGTGGGGGGGGGCACAGATACGCAGTATTTT; CDR3 protein: CASSSVGGGTDTQYF
V gene: TRBV5-6; clone size: -; D gene: TRBD2; J gene: TRBJ2-3; CDR3 DNA: TGTGCCAGCAGCTCCACGGGGCTAGCGGGGGGCACAGATACGCAGTATTTT; CDR3 protein: CASSSTGLAGGTDTQYF
V gene: TRBV6-6; clone size: once; D gene: TRBD2; J gene: TRBJ2-3; CDR3 DNA: TGTGCCAGCAGTCGCCTGGGGGGCGGGGGGTCCACAGATACGCAGTATTTT; CDR3 protein: CASSRLGGGGSTDTQYF
V gene: TRBV7-2; clone size: -; D gene: TRBD2; J gene: TRBJ2-5; CDR3 DNA: TGTGCCAGCAGCCCCCATGCTAGCGGTCCCCAAGAGACCCAGTACTTC; CDR3 protein: CASSPHASGPQETQYF
V gene: TRBV6-6; clone size: -; D gene: -; J gene: TRBJ2-7; CDR3 DNA: TGTGCCAGCTCCGGAGGGGGCATGTACGAGCAGTACTTC; CDR3 protein: CASSGGGMYEQYF
V gene: TRBV29-1; clone size: -; D gene: -; J gene: TRBJ2-7; CDR3 DNA: TGCAGCGTTGAAGATCTTGCGGGAAGCGAGCAGTACTTC; CDR3 protein: CSVEDLAGSEQYF
V gene: TRBV18; clone size: -; D gene: -; J gene: TRBJ2-1; CDR3 DNA: TGTGCCAGCTCACCTACGACAGGCGCCGAGCAGTTCTTC; CDR3 protein: CASSPTTGAEQFF
V gene: TRBV3-1/TRBV3-2; clone size: few; D gene: TRBD1; J gene: TRBJ1-6; CDR3 DNA: TGTGCCAGCAGCCTGGGACAGGGCGTTGGGTCACCCCTCCACTTT; CDR3 protein: CASSLGQGVGSPLHF
V gene: TRBV11-2; clone size: -; D gene: TRBD2; J gene: TRBJ2-1; CDR3 DNA: TGTGCCAGCAGCTTAGGACTAGCGAATGAGCAGTTCTTC; CDR3 protein: CASSLGLANEQFF
V gene: TRBV5-1; clone size: -; D gene: TRBD2; J gene: TRBJ2-5; CDR3 DNA: TGCGCCAGCAGCTTGGGATGGCGGGAGGACCAAGAGACCCAGTACTTC; CDR3 protein: CASSLGWREDQETQYF
V gene: TRBV4-3; clone size: -; D gene: TRBD1; J gene: TRBJ1-6; CDR3 DNA: TGCGCCAGCAGCCAAGAGGGACAGGGGGATTCACCCCTCCACTTT; CDR3 protein: CASSQEGQGDSPLHF
V gene: TRBV28; clone size: -; D gene: -; J gene: TRBJ2-7; CDR3 DNA: TGTGCCAGCAGCCCCCCCGGGGTCTACGAGCAGTACTTC; CDR3 protein: CASSPPGVYEQYF
V gene: TRBV7-3; clone size: -; D gene: TRBD2; J gene: TRBJ2-7; CDR3 DNA: TGTGCCAGCAGCTTACTGCTCGGGGGGGCCCCCGAGCAGTACTTC; CDR3 protein: CASSLLLGGAPEQYF
V gene: TRBV5-1; clone size: -; D gene: -; J gene: TRBJ1-6; CDR3 DNA: TGCGCCAGCAGCCACTCAGGTCCAGGGAACTCACCCCTCCACTTT; CDR3 protein: CASSHSGPGNSPLHF
V gene: TRBV2; clone size: -; D gene: TRBD2; J gene: TRBJ2-3; CDR3 DNA: TGTGCCAGCGGGACTAGGGGCACAGATACGCAGTATTTT; CDR3 protein: CASGTRGTDTQYF
V gene: TRBV5-1; clone size: -; D gene: TRBD2; J gene: TRBJ2-1; CDR3 DNA: TGCGCCAGCAGCTCGACTAGCGGTCCCTACAATGAGCAGTTCTTC; CDR3 protein: CASSSTSGPYNEQFF
V gene: TRBV27; clone size: -; D gene: TRBD2; J gene: TRBJ2-7; CDR3 DNA: TGTGCCAGCAGTTTGGGGCGGGGGGCAGGGAGGACCTACGAGCAGTACTTC; CDR3 protein: CASSLGRGAGRTYEQYF
V gene: TRBV7-2; clone size: -; D gene: -; J gene: TRBJ2-1; CDR3 DNA: TGTGCCAGCAGCTTAGGAGAAGTGAGTGAGCAGTTCTTC; CDR3 protein: CASSLGEVSEQFF
V gene: TRBV11-2; clone size: few; D gene: TRBD1; J gene: TRBJ1-5; CDR3 DNA: TGTGCCAGCAGCAGGACAGGGTGGAGCAATCAGCCCCAGCATTTT; CDR3 protein: CASSRTGWSNQPQHF
V gene: TRBV3-1/TRBV3-2; clone size: -; D gene: TRBD2; J gene: TRBJ2-1; CDR3 DNA: TGTGCCAGCAGTATCACCCGCACTAGCGGGAGGGATGAGCAGTTCTTC; CDR3 protein: CASSITRTSGRDEQFF
V gene: TRBV2; clone size: -; D gene: -; J gene: TRBJ2-7; CDR3 DNA: TGTGCCAGCAGGACTACTCGACTGTACGAGCAGTACTTC; CDR3 protein: CASRTTRLYEQYF
V gene: TRBV7-3; clone size: -; D gene: TRBD2; J gene: TRBJ2-1; CDR3 DNA: TGTGCCAGCAGCTTAACCGGCGGGGGGCAAGGCGAGCAGTTCTTC; CDR3 protein: CASSLTGGGQGEQFF
V gene: TRBV11-2; clone size: few; D gene: -; J gene: TRBJ2-2; CDR3 DNA: TGTGCCAGCAGCTTATCCAGGAACACCGGGGAGCTGTTTTTT; CDR3 protein: CASSLSRNTGELFF
V gene: TRBV5-5; clone size: -; D gene: -; J gene: TRBJ2-3; CDR3 DNA: TGTGCCAGCAGCTCAGGGGTAGATACGCAGTATTTT; CDR3 protein: CASSSGVDTQYF
V gene: TRBV19; clone size: -; D gene: TRBD1; J gene: TRBJ2-1; CDR3 DNA: TGTGCCAGTAGTCTACGGACAGGGATGGATGAGCAGTTCTTC; CDR3 protein: CASSLRTGMDEQFF
V gene: TRBV28; clone size: -; D gene: -; J gene: TRBJ1-1; CDR3 DNA: TGTGCCAGCAGTGGCAGGACTGTGGTGAACACTGAAGCTTTCTTT; CDR3 protein: CASSGRTVVNTEAFF
V gene: TRBV2; clone size: -; D gene: -; J gene: TRBJ2-7; CDR3 DNA: TGTGCCAGCAATGATGGCGGGGCCTACGAGCAGTACTTC; CDR3 protein: CASNDGGAYEQYF
V gene: TRBV10-1; clone size: -; D gene: TRBD1; J gene: TRBJ1-5; CDR3 DNA: TGCGCCAGCAGTGGTCCCGGGACAGGGCCCAATCAGCCCCAGCATTTT; CDR3 protein: CASSGPGTGPNQPQHF
V gene: TRBV3-1/TRBV3-2; clone size: -; D gene: TRBD2; J gene: TRBJ2-7; CDR3 DNA: TGTGCCAGCAGTTTCGGGGGGGGAGGCCTCTACGAGCAGTACTTC; CDR3 protein: CASSFGGGGLYEQYF
V gene: TRBV7-3; clone size: -; D gene: -; J gene: TRBJ2-1; CDR3 DNA: TGTGCCAGCAGCTTTACGACTACCGCTAATGAGCAGTTCTTC; CDR3 protein: CASSFTTTANEQFF
V gene: TRBV19; clone size: -; D gene: TRBD2; J gene: TRBJ2-3; CDR3 DNA: TGTGCCAGTAGTGAACTAGCGTACACAGATACGCAGTATTTT; CDR3 protein: CASSELAYTDTQYF